These 16 T cell receptor beta chains originate from one sample sequenced in a study of blood T cell repertoires in COVID-19. Profiling relied on immunoSEQ multiplex PCR, and the TCRdb table lists in-frame clones only, not all of them. This sample has approximately 280,000 clones, with roughly 90% found just once. Sequencing was performed on peripheral blood. These receptor sequences come from a man between 18 and 29 years old with active or convalescent COVID-19.

V and J are TRBV9 and TRBJ2-3, with TRBD2 matching over 8 bases. CDR3 length: 16 residues. The V gene end was trimmed by 2 bases and the J gene end by 0 bases; junction bases not matched to a gene: 5. Germline V gene lookup returns CDR1 SGDLS and CDR2 YYNGEE. The CDR3 protein is CASSVVPSGSTDTQYF. The CDR3 nucleotides are TGTGCCAGCAGCGTCGTGCCTAGCGGGAGCACAGATACGCAGTATTTT.

The CDR3 nucleotides read TGTGCCAGCAGTTACGGACAAAGCATGAACACTGAAGCTTTCTTT. Protein: CASSYGQSMNTEAFF. The V gene is TRBV6-5, the J gene TRBJ1-1; D perhaps matches TRBD1 (5 bases). With 2 bases removed from V and 0 bases from J, the gap between germline ends came to 10 bases. This CDR3 region has 15 residues. The germline V gene encodes CDR1 MNHEY and CDR2 SVGAGI.

The rearrangement links TRBV7-9 to TRBJ1-4; D perhaps matches TRBD1 (5 bases). The CDR3 spans 15 residues. Germline lookup yields CDR1 SEHNR and CDR2 FQNEAQ (reference sequence). The V and J ends lost 1 base and 5 bases respectively, with 11 bases between them. CDR3 bases: TGTGCCAGCAGCTTAGGCGGGACGAACAATGAAAAACTGTTTTTT. Its translation is CASSLGGTNNEKLFF.

This clone was detected only once. This sequence joins TRBV7-9 and TRBJ1-2; tentative D call: TRBD1 (6 bases). This CDR3 comprises 15 residues. Trimming cost V 7 bases and J 4 bases, with 19 bases left between them. CDR1 and CDR2 (germline): SEHNR, FQNEAQ (reference sequence). CDR3 nucleotides: TGTGCCAGCACCCCTGGGGGGGCCCCCTCCTATGGCTACACCTTC. Translated, it gives CASTPGGAPSYGYTF.

CDR3 nucleotides: TGTGCCAGTAGTGGACCTCGACAGGGGCAGGGGGAGACCCAGTACTTC. Protein sequence: CASSGPRQGQGETQYF. The J gene is TRBJ2-5, the V gene TRBV19, with 8 nucleotides matching TRBD1. The germline CDR1 and CDR2 sequences are LNHDA and SQIVND (reference sequence). The CDR3 extends over 16 amino acids. With V trimmed by 5 bases and J by 5 bases, 13 bases remained unmatched.

The genes are TRBV27 and TRBJ2-7; tentative D call: TRBD2 (6 bases). This CDR3 comprises 16 residues. Trimming stripped 2 bases from V and 7 bases from J, with 21 bases between. Germline lookup yields CDR1 MNHEY and CDR2 SMNVEV (reference sequence). This CDR3 is CASSLRMGRGGVEQYF. For the CDR3, the DNA is TGTGCCAGCAGTTTAAGGATGGGGCGGGGTGGCGTAGAGCAGTACTTC.

The chain carries TRBV2 and TRBJ2-7, with 7 bases lining up with TRBD1. Unmatched junction bases numbered 12, after V lost 7 bases and J lost 6 bases. In germline, CDR1 is SNHLY, CDR2 FYNNEI. The CDR3 runs 14 residues. CDR3 coding DNA: TGTGCCAGCAAACGAACAGGGGCGGGTGTCGAGCAGTACTTC. This gives the protein CASKRTGAGVEQYF.

As for this clone: Other DNA sequences in this sample translate to the same CDR3. The rearrangement links TRBV19 to TRBJ1-1; 7 nucleotides align to TRBD1. The CDR3 spans 13 residues. Germline-derived CDR1 and CDR2 are LNHDA and SQIVND (reference sequence). With 4 bases clipped from V and 1 base from J, the junction kept 0 bases outside the gene matches. CDR3 sequence (DNA): TGTGCCAGTAGTAGACAGGGGAACACTGAAGCTTTCTTT. Its protein is CASSRQGNTEAFF.

V gene TRBV24-1 combines with J gene TRBJ1-3; D is ambiguous. The V and J ends lost 1 base and 4 bases respectively, with 13 bases between them. Germline CDR1 reads KGHDR; CDR2 reads SFDVKD. The CDR3 runs to 16 residues. The CDR3 here is CATSDFQQLGGNTIYF. The CDR3 coding sequence is TGTGCCACCAGTGATTTTCAGCAACTCGGGGGAAACACCATATATTTT.

V is TRBV7-2 and J is TRBJ1-2, with TRBD1 matching over 9 bases. This CDR3 comprises 15 residues. V was pared by 3 bases and J by 2 bases, with 4 bases of the junction left unmatched. Looked up from germline, CDR1 is SGHTA and CDR2 is FQGNSA. CDR3: CASSLSGQGNYGYTF. As DNA, the CDR3 is TGTGCCAGCAGCTTGAGCGGACAGGGGAACTATGGCTACACCTTC.

The V and J genes are TRBV5-1 and TRBJ1-2; D possibly corresponds to TRBD1 (6 bases). CDR1 is SGHRS, CDR2 YFSETQ, per germline. The CDR3 runs to 16 residues. The V and J ends lost 4 bases and 0 bases respectively, with 16 bases between them. The CDR3 DNA reads TGCGCCAGCAGCCCCGGAACAGGGTCAGCTAACTATGGCTACACCTTC. It specifies CASSPGTGSANYGYTF. The complete variable domain, with remaining parts taken from reference TRBV5-1 and TRBJ1-2, reads KAGVTQTPRYLIKTRGQQVTLSCSPISGHRSVSWYQQTPGQGLQFLFEYFSETQRNKGNFPGRFSGRQFSNSRSEMNVSTLELGDSALYLCASSPGTGSANYGYTFGSGTRLTVV.

V is TRBV19 and J is TRBJ1-5, with D maybe TRBD1 (6 bases). There are 14 residues in the CDR3. V gave up 7 bases and J gave up 2 bases, with 12 bases separating them. Germline CDR1 LNHDA, CDR2 SQIVND (reference sequence). The CDR3: CASNIQGRNQPQHF. The CDR3 nucleotides read TGTGCCAGTAACATCCAGGGGCGCAATCAGCCCCAGCATTTT.

This clone occurred once. V usage is TRBV5-4 and J usage is TRBJ2-7; TRBD1 matches 11 bases. The CDR3 is made up of 14 amino acids. Germline V lookup: CDR1 SGHNT, CDR2 YYREEE (reference sequence). V was pared by 6 bases and J by 3 bases, with 5 bases of the junction left unmatched. CDR3 nucleotides: TGTGCCAGCACCCTGGGACAGGGGGTCTACGAGCAGTACTTC. It yields the protein CASTLGQGVYEQYF. Full variable domain (rest looked up from reference TRBV5-4 and TRBJ2-7): ETGVTQSPTHLIKTRGQQVTLRCSSQSGHNTVSWYQQALGQGPQFIFQYYREEENGRGNFPPRFSGLQFPNYSSELNVNALELDDSALYLCASTLGQGVYEQYFGPGTRLTVT.

The chain employs TRBV2 and TRBJ1-2; the D is unclear. Trimming pared 3 bases from V and 4 bases from J, leaving 12 bases between. Germline V CDR1 and CDR2: SNHLY, FYNNEI. The CDR3 runs 14 residues. CDR3 sequence reads: CASSDTSPPYGYTF. CDR3 sequence (DNA): TGTGCCAGCAGTGATACATCACCCCCCTATGGCTACACCTTC.

The V gene is TRBV13, the J gene TRBJ2-3, with a tentative D call TRBD1 (5 bases). Per germline, CDR1 PRHDT and CDR2 FYEKMQ (reference sequence). Trimming took 8 bases from V and 9 from J, leaving 24 bases between them. The CDR3 sequence is 15 residues long. CDR3 sequence (DNA): TGTGCCAGCGCCGACCCGGGCCTCAGACCAGGGACGCAGTATTTT. Translating it yields CASADPGLRPGTQYF. The variable domain in full, completed from reference TRBV13 and TRBJ2-3, reads AAGVIQSPRHLIKEKRETATLKCYPIPRHDTVYWYQQGPGQDPQFLISFYEKMQSDKGSIPDRFSAQQFSDYHSELNMSSLELGDSALYFCASADPGLRPGTQYFGPGTRLTVL.

CDR3 nucleotide sequence: TGTGCCAGCAGCCAAGGTCAGAAAAATCAGCCCCAGCATTTT. This sequence encodes CASSQGQKNQPQHF. The chain recombines TRBV14 with TRBJ1-5; no clear D. Germline V gene sequence: CDR1 SGHDN, CDR2 FVKESK. V lost 1 base to trimming and J lost 4 bases, with 8 bases between them. The CDR3 has 14 amino acids.